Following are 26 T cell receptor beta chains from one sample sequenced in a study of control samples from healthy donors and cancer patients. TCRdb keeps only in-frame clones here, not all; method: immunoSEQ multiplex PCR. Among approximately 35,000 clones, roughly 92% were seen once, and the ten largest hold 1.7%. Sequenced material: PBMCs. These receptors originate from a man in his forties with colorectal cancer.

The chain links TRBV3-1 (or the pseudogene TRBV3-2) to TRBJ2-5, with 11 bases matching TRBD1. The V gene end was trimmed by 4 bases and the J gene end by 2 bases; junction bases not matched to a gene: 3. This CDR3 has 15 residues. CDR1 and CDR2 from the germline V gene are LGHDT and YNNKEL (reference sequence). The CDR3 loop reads CASSRTGGRQETQYF. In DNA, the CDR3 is TGTGCCAGCAGCCGGACAGGGGGCCGGCAAGAGACCCAGTACTTC.

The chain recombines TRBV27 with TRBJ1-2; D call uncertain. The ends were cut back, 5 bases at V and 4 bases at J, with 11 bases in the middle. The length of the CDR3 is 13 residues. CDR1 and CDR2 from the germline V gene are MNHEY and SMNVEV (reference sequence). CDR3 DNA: TGTGCCAGCAGTCCCCTTGGGGTCTATGGCTACACCTTC. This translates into CASSPLGVYGYTF.

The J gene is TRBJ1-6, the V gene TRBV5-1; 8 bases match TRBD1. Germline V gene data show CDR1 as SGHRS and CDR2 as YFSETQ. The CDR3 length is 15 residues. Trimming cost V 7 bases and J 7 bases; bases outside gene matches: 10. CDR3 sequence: CASALGQGRNSPLHF. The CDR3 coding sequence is TGCGCCAGCGCCCTCGGACAGGGACGAAATTCACCCCTCCACTTT.

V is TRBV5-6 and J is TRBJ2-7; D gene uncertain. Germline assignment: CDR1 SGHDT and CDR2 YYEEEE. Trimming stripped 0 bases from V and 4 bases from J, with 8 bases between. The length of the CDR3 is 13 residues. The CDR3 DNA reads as TGTGCCAGCAGCTTGGCCGACCGTTACGAGCAGTACTTC. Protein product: CASSLADRYEQYF.

This CDR3 reads CASSLQGILVYGYTF. CDR3 nucleotides: TGTGCCAGCAGCCTACAGGGGATTCTGGTCTATGGCTACACCTTC. This chain connects TRBV5-8 to TRBJ1-2, with 7 bases fitting TRBD1. The CDR3 runs 15 residues. Looked up from germline, CDR1 is SGHTS and CDR2 is YDEGEE. Trimming took 4 bases from V and 4 from J; bases not matched to a gene: 10.

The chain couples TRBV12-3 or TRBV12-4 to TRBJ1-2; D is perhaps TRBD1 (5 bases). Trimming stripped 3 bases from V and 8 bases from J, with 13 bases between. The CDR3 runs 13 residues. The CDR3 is CASSFQGGYGYTF. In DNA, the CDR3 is TGTGCCAGCAGTTTTCAGGGAGGCTACGGCTACACCTTC.

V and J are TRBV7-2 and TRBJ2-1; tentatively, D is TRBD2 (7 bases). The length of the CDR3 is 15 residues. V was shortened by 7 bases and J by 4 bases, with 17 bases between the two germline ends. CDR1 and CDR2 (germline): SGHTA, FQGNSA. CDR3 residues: CASNQNGGQYNEQFF. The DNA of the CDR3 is TGTGCCAGCAACCAAAACGGGGGGCAGTACAATGAGCAGTTCTTC.

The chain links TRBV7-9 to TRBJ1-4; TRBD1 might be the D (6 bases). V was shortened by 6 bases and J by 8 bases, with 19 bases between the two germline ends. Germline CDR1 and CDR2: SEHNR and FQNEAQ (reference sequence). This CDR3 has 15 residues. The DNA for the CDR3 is TGTGCCAGCAGTATTGGGCAGGTCCAGGGGGAAAAACTGTTTTTT. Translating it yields CASSIGQVQGEKLFF.

The CDR3 is CASSLTRANEQFF. The CDR3 DNA follows: TGTGCCAGCAGCTTAACCAGGGCGAATGAGCAGTTCTTC. The rearrangement uses TRBV11-3 and TRBJ2-1; D might be TRBD1 (5 bases). Per the germline V gene, CDR1 is SGHNT and CDR2 is YENEEA. Trimming removed 2 bases at V and 7 bases at J, with 9 bases between. The CDR3 contains 13 residues.

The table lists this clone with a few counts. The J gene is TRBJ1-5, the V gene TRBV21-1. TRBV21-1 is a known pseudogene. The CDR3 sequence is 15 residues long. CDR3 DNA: TGTGCCAGCAGCAGCAAGCGGGGAGTTCCCCAGCCCCAGCATTTT. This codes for CASSSKRGVPQPQHF.

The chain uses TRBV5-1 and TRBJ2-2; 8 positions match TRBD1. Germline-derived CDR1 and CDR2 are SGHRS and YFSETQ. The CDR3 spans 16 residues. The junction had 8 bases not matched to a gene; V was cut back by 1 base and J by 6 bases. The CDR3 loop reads CASSLLGQDNAGELFF. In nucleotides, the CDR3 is TGCGCCAGCAGCTTGCTGGGACAGGATAATGCCGGGGAGCTGTTTTTT.

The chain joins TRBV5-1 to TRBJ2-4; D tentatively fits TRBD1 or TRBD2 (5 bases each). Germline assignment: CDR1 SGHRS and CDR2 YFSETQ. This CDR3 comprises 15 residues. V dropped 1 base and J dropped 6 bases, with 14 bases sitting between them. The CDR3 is CASSLLPGQGNIQYF. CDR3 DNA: TGCGCCAGCAGCTTGCTCCCGGGGCAGGGAAACATTCAGTACTTC.

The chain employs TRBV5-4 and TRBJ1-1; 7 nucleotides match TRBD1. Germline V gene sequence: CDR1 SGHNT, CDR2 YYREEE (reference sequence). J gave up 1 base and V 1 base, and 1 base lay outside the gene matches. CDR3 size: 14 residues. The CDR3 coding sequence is TGTGCCAGCAGCTTGTGGGACAGGAACACTGAAGCTTTCTTT. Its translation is CASSLWDRNTEAFF.

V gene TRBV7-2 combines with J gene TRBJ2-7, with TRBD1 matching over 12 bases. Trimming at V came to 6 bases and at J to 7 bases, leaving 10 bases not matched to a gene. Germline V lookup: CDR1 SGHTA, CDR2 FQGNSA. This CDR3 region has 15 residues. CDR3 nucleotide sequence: TGTGCCAGCAGTTTCACGGGACAGGGGGCTGGGGAGCAGTACTTC. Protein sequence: CASSFTGQGAGEQYF.

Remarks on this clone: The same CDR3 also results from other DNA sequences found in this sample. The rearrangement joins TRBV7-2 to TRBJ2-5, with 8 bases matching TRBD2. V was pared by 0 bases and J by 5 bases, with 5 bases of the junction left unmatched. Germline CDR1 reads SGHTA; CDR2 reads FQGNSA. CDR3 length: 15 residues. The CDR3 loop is CASSLAMGLGETQYF. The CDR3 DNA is TGTGCCAGCAGCTTAGCGATGGGACTAGGGGAGACCCAGTACTTC.

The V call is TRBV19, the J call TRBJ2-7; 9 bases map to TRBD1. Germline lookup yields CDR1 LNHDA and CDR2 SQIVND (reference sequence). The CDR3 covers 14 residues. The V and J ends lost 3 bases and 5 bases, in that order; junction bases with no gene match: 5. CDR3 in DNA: TGTGCCAGTAGTATGATAGACAGGGGGAACGAGCAGTACTTC. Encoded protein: CASSMIDRGNEQYF.

This CDR3 reads CASSLNTATLQKLFF. CDR3 bases: TGTGCCAGCAGCTTAAATACAGCGACTCTCCAAAAACTGTTTTTT. This sequence joins TRBV5-6 and TRBJ1-4; D is unresolved. Looked up from germline, CDR1 is SGHDT and CDR2 is YYEEEE. Trimming took off 2 bases at V and 9 bases at J, with 17 bases between the two ends. The CDR3 is 15 amino acids.

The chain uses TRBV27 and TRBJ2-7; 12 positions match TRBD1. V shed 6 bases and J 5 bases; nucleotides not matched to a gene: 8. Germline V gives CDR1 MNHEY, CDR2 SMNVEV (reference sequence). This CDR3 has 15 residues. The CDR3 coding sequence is TGTGCCAGCAGCCGGAAGGGACAGGGGGCCCACGAGCAGTACTTC. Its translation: CASSRKGQGAHEQYF.

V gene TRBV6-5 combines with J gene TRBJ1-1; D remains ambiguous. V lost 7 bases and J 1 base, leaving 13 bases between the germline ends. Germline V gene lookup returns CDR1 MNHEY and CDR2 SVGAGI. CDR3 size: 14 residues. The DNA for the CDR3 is TGTGCCAGCAATTCTCCCCGAGAGAACACTGAAGCTTTCTTT. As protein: CASNSPRENTEAFF.

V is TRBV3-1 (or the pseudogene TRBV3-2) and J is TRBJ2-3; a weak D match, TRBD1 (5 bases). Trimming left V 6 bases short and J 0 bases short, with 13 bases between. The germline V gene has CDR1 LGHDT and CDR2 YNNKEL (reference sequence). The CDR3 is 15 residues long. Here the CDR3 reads CASRPTGHSTDTQYF. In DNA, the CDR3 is TGTGCCAGCAGACCGACCGGACATAGCACAGATACGCAGTATTTT.

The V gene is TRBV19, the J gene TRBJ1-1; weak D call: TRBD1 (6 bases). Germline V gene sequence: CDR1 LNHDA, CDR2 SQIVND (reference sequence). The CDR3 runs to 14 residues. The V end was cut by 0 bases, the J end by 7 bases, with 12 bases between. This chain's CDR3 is CASSIEKGGREAFF. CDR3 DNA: TGTGCCAGTAGTATAGAGAAGGGGGGGCGTGAAGCTTTCTTT.

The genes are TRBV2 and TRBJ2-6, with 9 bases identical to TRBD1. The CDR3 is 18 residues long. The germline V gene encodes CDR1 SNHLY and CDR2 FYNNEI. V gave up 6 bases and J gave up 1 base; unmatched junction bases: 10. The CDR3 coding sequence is TGTGCCAGCAGCGAAACCGGGACAGGGAATTCTGGGGCCAACGTCCTGACTTTC. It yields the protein CASSETGTGNSGANVLTF.

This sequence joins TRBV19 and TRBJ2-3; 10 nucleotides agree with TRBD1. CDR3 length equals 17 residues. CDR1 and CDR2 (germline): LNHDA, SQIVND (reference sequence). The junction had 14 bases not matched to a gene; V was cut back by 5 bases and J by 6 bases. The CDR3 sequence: CASSDRGPGSARDTQYF. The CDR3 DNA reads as TGTGCCAGTAGTGACAGGGGGCCTGGGTCGGCGAGGGATACGCAGTATTTT.

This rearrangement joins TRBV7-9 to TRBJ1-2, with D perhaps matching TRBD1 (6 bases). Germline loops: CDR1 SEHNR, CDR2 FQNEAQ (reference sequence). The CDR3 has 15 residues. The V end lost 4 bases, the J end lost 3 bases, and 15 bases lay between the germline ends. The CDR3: CASSSPGAPYYGYTF. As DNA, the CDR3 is TGTGCCAGCAGCTCCCCAGGGGCGCCTTACTATGGCTACACCTTC.

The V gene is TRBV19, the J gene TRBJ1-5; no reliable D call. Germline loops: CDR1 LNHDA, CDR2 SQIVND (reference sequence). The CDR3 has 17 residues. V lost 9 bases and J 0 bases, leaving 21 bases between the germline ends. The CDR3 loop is CASRPFRGFDSNQPQHF. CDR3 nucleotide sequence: TGTGCCAGCCGACCCTTTCGGGGTTTCGATAGCAATCAGCCCCAGCATTTT.

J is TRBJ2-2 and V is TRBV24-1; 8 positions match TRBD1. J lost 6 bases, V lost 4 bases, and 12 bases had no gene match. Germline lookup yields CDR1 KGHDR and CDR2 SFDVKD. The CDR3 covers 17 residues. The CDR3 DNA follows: TGTGCCACCAGTGACCCTGGACAGGGTCTCGCCTCCGGGGAGCTGTTTTTT. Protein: CATSDPGQGLASGELFF.